Described below is a single TCR beta chain sequence and its context. In the naive CD8 group, cells lacked CD45RO and were positively selected for CCR7, so terminally differentiated effector memory CD45RA+ cells were left out. Assay: immunoSEQ multiplex PCR; the TCRdb copy retains only in-frame clones and omits some. The sample holds about 580,000 clones; roughly 98% are singletons and the top ten take 0.3%. This sample is part of a study of shared clonotypes between healthy human individuals. This CDR3 has 15 residues. Germline V gives CDR1 SGHRS, CDR2 YFSETQ. Trimming cost V 4 bases and J 4 bases; bases outside gene matches: 8.

The TCR originated in a man aged 25-45 years in good health. The sequencing input was naive CD8+ T cells sorted from blood. This chain links TRBV5-1 with TRBJ2-3, with 8 nucleotides matching TRBD2. CDR3 in DNA: TGCGCCAGCAGCCCGGGACTAGAATACGCAGATACGCAGTATTTT. Its protein product is CASSPGLEYADTQYF.